This T cell receptor beta chain was recorded in a study of post-analysis software for immune sequencing data (dated by TCRdb to the mid-2010s). Describing the broader study: Disease courses on record covered relapsing-remitting, secondary progressive and progressive-relapsing multiple sclerosis, though some patients had no subtype annotation. A subset of samples was prepared in parallel using single-end sample barcoding, then pooled and co-amplified after Illumina adapter ligation. The multiple sclerosis patient repertoires were compared with about a dozen previously published healthy control repertoires from donors aged roughly 6 to 27 years. Overall study results and their limits: The multiple sclerosis patient group was slightly younger than the control group. When samples were clustered directly using the F measure, samples prepared in the same batch co-clustered strongly, which prompted a batch-effect correction. Normalized Chao1 diversity was significantly lower in multiple sclerosis patients than controls, suggesting substantial peripheral T-cell clonal expansion. Patients showed significantly higher frequencies than controls for 4 or 5 TRBV segments, among them TRBV5-6, TRBV5-1 and TRBV20-1.

The intended sense of this specimen's time point label: second blood draw from one MS patient after hematopoietic stem cell transplantation. To demonstrate the VDJtools post-analysis software, TCR beta repertoires were profiled from the peripheral blood of about 13 young patients with multiple sclerosis. The patients with multiple sclerosis were children and adolescents between about 6 and 15 years of age. This clonotype has just a few counts. This receptor's antigen is unknown. One base away there is no much larger clone; base qualities are not given. The library relied on PCR. Sequencing used an Illumina HiSeq 2500. Unique molecular identifiers were incorporated into TCR beta cDNA libraries to reduce PCR and sequencing biases. Roughly 0.5 million cDNA molecules were obtained per 1 to 10 million input T cells, so each molecule approximated one T cell. The same protocol used for the earlier healthy control dataset was applied to prepare and sequence the patient libraries. Samples belonging to the same batch were prepared together, multiplexed and sequenced on a shared HiSeq lane. As for the original processing: MIGEC handled the raw barcoded reads, throwing out single-read molecular identifier groups before consensus assembly and CDR3 extraction. Clonotype tables were post-analysed with VDJtools, normalizing diversity by down-sampling all datasets to the smallest sample size. In repertoire overlap clustering, CDR3 amino acid sequences, but not nucleotide sequences, were matched to correct batch-related cross-sample contamination. Using fastp at Q25 and MiXCR, TCRdb reprocessed the public reads and kept productive beta chains. Identical CDR3 proteins give one entry, which carries the most common genes and DNA. None of the V and J calls come from the authors' own analysis; TCRdb made them. Within this sample are around 150,000 distinct CDR3 sequences, with 35% to 40% of them counted one time only. The ten largest clones take up approximately 30% of the sample.

In the germline V gene, CDR1 corresponds to SGDLS and CDR2 to YYNGEE. Its CDR3 holds 16 amino acids, cysteine through phenylalanine. Of the read, only the CDR3 DNA is kept; its 48 bases are in frame from base 1. V lost 3 bases and J lost 2 bases, and the count of bases not matched to a germline gene is 10. The receptor chain draws on TRBV9 and TRBJ2-5, and 7 junctional nucleotides match TRBD1. The receptor comes from a girl between 10 and 17 years old with multiple sclerosis. Donor details come from another sample of the same person, matched by shared clones. The sequencing here drew on blood, taken after autologous hematopoietic stem cell transplantation. In nucleotide form, the sequence is TGTGCCAGCAGCGGAGACCCGGGACAGTTTCAAGAGACCCAGTACTTC. It translates to CASSGDPGQFQETQYF.